The clone carrying this TCR beta chain appeared a few times. Antigen unknown. Assay used: immunoSEQ multiplex PCR; TCRdb lists only in-frame clones, some missing. Of 34,000 or so clones listed, about 78% are singletons. This sample was taken from a study of a mutant IDH1 vaccine in newly diagnosed glioma. Time point in this sample: week 11, during vaccination. Each vaccine dose was 300 ug of mutant IDH1 20-mer peptide, with topical imiquimod. Germline values: CDR1 PRHDT, CDR2 FYEKMQ (reference sequence). Deletions cut 0 bases from V and 3 bases from J, with 8 bases between. CDR3 size: 14 residues. The sequenced sample was PBMCs, obtained from a glioma patient whose treatment included an IDH1 peptide vaccine. This sequence was found in a man aged 30-40 years with glioma. The chain joins TRBV13 to TRBJ1-1; a possible D gene is TRBD1 (6 bases). CDR3 sequence reads: CASSLGGGDTEAFF. Written as DNA, the CDR3 is TGTGCCAGCAGCTTAGGAGGGGGTGACACTGAAGCTTTCTTT.